The sequence of this T cell receptor beta chain was determined in a study of somatic mutations in cytotoxic T cells in rheumatoid arthritis. General study results and limits: A largest CD8+ clone above 20% of CD8+ cells occurred in about an eighth of the 65 patients.

Profiling relied on immunoSEQ multiplex PCR, and the TCRdb table lists in-frame clones only, not all of them. The sample consists of 15,000 to 20,000 clones, about four fifths of them appearing once. Recruitment of healthy controls drew on blood donors, who had a median age of approximately 57 years (range 21-70) and were 45% to 65% female. A word on this clone: The antigen remains unidentified.

Trimming pared 1 base from V and 5 bases from J, leaving 9 bases between. Germline assignment: CDR1 MNHNS and CDR2 SASEGT. The CDR3 runs to 14 residues. This chain uses TRBV6-1 with TRBJ1-5, with D perhaps TRBD1 (5 bases). This clonotype originated in a woman aged 50 to 60 in good health. The sequencing input was CD8+ T cells sorted from blood. The CDR3: CASSEVAGDQPQHF. CDR3 nucleotide sequence: TGTGCCAGCAGTGAAGTCGCGGGGGATCAGCCCCAGCATTTT.